This is a list of T cell receptor beta chains from one sample in a study of OX40 agonist ivuxolimab in advanced cancers. Data came from immunoSEQ multiplex PCR; TCRdb stores just in-frame clones and leaves some out. The data contain approximately 50,000 clones, 93% of them singletons. The source material was CD4+ or CD8+ T cells sorted from blood, sampled in a trial of the OX40 agonist ivuxolimab. These receptors originate from an adult with an advanced solid tumor such as melanoma, head and neck, liver or kidney cancer. Both conserved end residues are part of each CDR3. A D gene is named only where the DNA matches it firmly. Size is omitted from some rows. Given values are once, few, many or a class for expanded clones.

.	TRBV7-2	.	TRBJ2-7	TGTGCCAGCAGCGCCGACGGACTGCCCGACGAGCAGTACTTC	CASSADGLPDEQYF
.	TRBV4-3	.	TRBJ2-7	TGCGCCAGCAGCCAGGGACCACAGGGATCCTACGAGCAGTACTTC	CASSQGPQGSYEQYF
.	TRBV5-6	.	TRBJ1-5	TGTGCCAGCAGCTTGGGGGGGGCAAGCAATCAGCCCCAGCATTTT	CASSLGGASNQPQHF
.	TRBV7-9	.	TRBJ2-2	TGTGCCAGCAGCACCCTAGCCGGGGAGCTGTTTTTT	CASSTLAGELFF
.	TRBV27	.	TRBJ2-7	TGTGCCAGCAGTAATCGGGGCAGAGGGTTCTACGAGCAGTACTTC	CASSNRGRGFYEQYF
.	TRBV28	once	TRBJ2-7	TGTGCCAGCAGTTTCCCCCCCCAGGGAACCTACGAGCAGTACTTC	CASSFPPQGTYEQYF
.	TRBV4-3	.	TRBJ2-2	TGCGCCAGCAGCATACGACAGGTTAACACCGGGGAGCTGTTTTTT	CASSIRQVNTGELFF
TRBD2	TRBV7-9	.	TRBJ2-7	TGTGCCAGCAGCTTAGCGTCGGGGGGGACCTACGAGCAGTACTTC	CASSLASGGTYEQYF
.	TRBV28	.	TRBJ2-2	TGTGCCAGCAGTTTTACGGTCACCGGGGAGCTGTTTTTT	CASSFTVTGELFF
.	TRBV27	.	TRBJ2-7	TGTGCCAGCAGTTATCTACTCCCTACGGGCTACGAGCAGTACTTC	CASSYLLPTGYEQYF
TRBD1	TRBV10-3	.	TRBJ2-2	TGTGCCATCAGGGACCCTTCCGTTAGGGGGCTTAGCTTAACCGGGGAGCTGTTTTTT	CAIRDPSVRGLSLTGELFF
TRBD1	TRBV5-6	once	TRBJ1-2	TGTGCCAGCAGCTTGGACGGGACAGGGGACTATGGCTACACCTTC	CASSLDGTGDYGYTF
TRBD2	TRBV29-1	.	TRBJ2-1	TGCAGCGTTTCAATCGTAGGACTAGCGGGAGGGCCGAACAATGAGCAGTTCTTC	CSVSIVGLAGGPNNEQFF
.	TRBV27	.	TRBJ2-6	TGTGCCAGCAGTTCCTACGCTGGGGCCAACGTCCTGACTTTC	CASSSYAGANVLTF
.	TRBV2	once	TRBJ2-1	TGTGCCAGCAGTGGCATTGAGCAGTTCTTC	CASSGIEQFF
TRBD2	TRBV9	.	TRBJ2-3	TGTGCCAGCAACCCTAGCGGGAGGCCAGATACGCAGTATTTT	CASNPSGRPDTQYF
TRBD2	TRBV4-3	.	TRBJ2-7	TGCGCCAGCAGCCAAGATTCGGCTAGCGGGAGGGCCTACGAGCAGTACTTC	CASSQDSASGRAYEQYF
.	TRBV19	.	TRBJ2-1	TGTGCCAGTAGTACTCGCCTTGCGGACAATGAGCAGTTCTTC	CASSTRLADNEQFF
TRBD1	TRBV28	.	TRBJ2-1	TGTGCCAGCAGCTACCTGGACAGGAAATACAATGAGCAGTTCTTC	CASSYLDRKYNEQFF
.	TRBV5-5	.	TRBJ1-2	TGTGCCAGCAGCTTCGTAGGAATTAGAGGCTACACCTTC	CASSFVGIRGYTF
TRBD2	TRBV9	.	TRBJ2-1	TGTGCCAGCAGCGTAGAACTAGCGGGGGGCAATGAGCAGTTCTTC	CASSVELAGGNEQFF
.	TRBV7-7	.	TRBJ2-7	TGTGCCAGCAGCTTAGCGGAGGGATTAGGTTACGAGCAGTACTTC	CASSLAEGLGYEQYF